The rows below give T cell receptor beta chains drawn from one sample of a study of radiotherapy plus CTLA-4 blockade in lung cancer. Sequencing was performed with immunoSEQ multiplex PCR; in TCRdb, only in-frame clones are kept and a portion is missing. The sample consists of 100,000 or so clones, about four fifths of them appearing once. The specimen comprised peripheral blood, sampled from a patient treated with radiotherapy plus ipilimumab. These receptors came from a human donor with non-small cell lung cancer that progressed on radiotherapy plus ipilimumab. Both conserved end residues are part of each CDR3. Fields, in order: D gene, J gene, V gene, clone size, CDR3 DNA, CDR3 protein. The D gene is left open where the match is weak. Size is omitted from some rows. Given values are once, few, many or a class for expanded clones.

D: .
J: TRBJ2-6
V: TRBV7-3
size: .
DNA: TGTGCCAGCAGCTCTCCTAGCTCTGGGGCCAACGTCCTGACTTTC
CDR3: CASSSPSSGANVLTF

D: TRBD2
J: TRBJ2-1
V: TRBV28
size: .
DNA: TGTGCCAGCAGTTTCCCCGAGAGCGGGGGGGTCTCCTACAATGAGCAGTTCTTC
CDR3: CASSFPESGGVSYNEQFF

D: .
J: TRBJ2-1
V: TRBV30
size: .
DNA: TGTGCCTGGAGAGGGGCAGGGCAAGGCTCCTACAATGAGCAGTTCTTC
CDR3: CAWRGAGQGSYNEQFF

D: TRBD2
J: TRBJ2-3
V: TRBV10-3
size: .
DNA: TGTGCCATCAGTGAGACAACCGGGACTAGCGGGAGCACAGATACGCAGTATTTT
CDR3: CAISETTGTSGSTDTQYF

D: TRBD2
J: TRBJ2-7
V: TRBV28
size: .
DNA: TGTGCCAGCAGCCGTCAACCCGGGACTAGCGGAAAACCTACGCTCTCCGACACCTACGAGCAGTACTTC
CDR3: CASSRQPGTSGKPTLSDTYEQYF

D: .
J: TRBJ2-7
V: TRBV5-3
size: .
DNA: TGTGCCAGAAGCTGCGGACTGGGGGAGGCTCCCCACGAGCAGTACTTC
CDR3: CARSCGLGEAPHEQYF

D: .
J: TRBJ1-3
V: TRBV28
size: once
DNA: TGTGCCAGCAGTTTATTGATAGGGACCTCTGGAAACACCATATATTTT
CDR3: CASSLLIGTSGNTIYF

D: .
J: TRBJ1-1
V: TRBV2
size: .
DNA: TGTGCCAGCAGTGAGGGCAAGATTGAAGCTTTCTTT
CDR3: CASSEGKIEAFF

D: TRBD2
J: TRBJ2-5
V: TRBV25-1
size: .
DNA: TGTGCCAGCAGTGGCCACCATGGGGGAGGGAAAGAGACCCAGTACTTC
CDR3: CASSGHHGGGKETQYF

D: TRBD2
J: TRBJ2-1
V: TRBV7-3
size: .
DNA: TGTGCCAGCAGCTTAGGGGAGGGGCCCTACAATGAGCAGTTCTTC
CDR3: CASSLGEGPYNEQFF

D: .
J: TRBJ2-1
V: TRBV4-1
size: .
DNA: TGCGCCAGCAGCCAAGAACCGGGACGGAAGTCCTATGAGCAGTTCTTC
CDR3: CASSQEPGRKSYEQFF

D: TRBD2
J: TRBJ2-3
V: TRBV28
size: .
DNA: TGTGCCAGCAGATACGCACTAGCGGACAACACAGATACGCAGTATTTT
CDR3: CASRYALADNTDTQYF

D: .
J: TRBJ1-3
V: TRBV19
size: .
DNA: TGTGCCAGTAGTATAAATTTCCACGGAGGAAACACCATATATTTT
CDR3: CASSINFHGGNTIYF